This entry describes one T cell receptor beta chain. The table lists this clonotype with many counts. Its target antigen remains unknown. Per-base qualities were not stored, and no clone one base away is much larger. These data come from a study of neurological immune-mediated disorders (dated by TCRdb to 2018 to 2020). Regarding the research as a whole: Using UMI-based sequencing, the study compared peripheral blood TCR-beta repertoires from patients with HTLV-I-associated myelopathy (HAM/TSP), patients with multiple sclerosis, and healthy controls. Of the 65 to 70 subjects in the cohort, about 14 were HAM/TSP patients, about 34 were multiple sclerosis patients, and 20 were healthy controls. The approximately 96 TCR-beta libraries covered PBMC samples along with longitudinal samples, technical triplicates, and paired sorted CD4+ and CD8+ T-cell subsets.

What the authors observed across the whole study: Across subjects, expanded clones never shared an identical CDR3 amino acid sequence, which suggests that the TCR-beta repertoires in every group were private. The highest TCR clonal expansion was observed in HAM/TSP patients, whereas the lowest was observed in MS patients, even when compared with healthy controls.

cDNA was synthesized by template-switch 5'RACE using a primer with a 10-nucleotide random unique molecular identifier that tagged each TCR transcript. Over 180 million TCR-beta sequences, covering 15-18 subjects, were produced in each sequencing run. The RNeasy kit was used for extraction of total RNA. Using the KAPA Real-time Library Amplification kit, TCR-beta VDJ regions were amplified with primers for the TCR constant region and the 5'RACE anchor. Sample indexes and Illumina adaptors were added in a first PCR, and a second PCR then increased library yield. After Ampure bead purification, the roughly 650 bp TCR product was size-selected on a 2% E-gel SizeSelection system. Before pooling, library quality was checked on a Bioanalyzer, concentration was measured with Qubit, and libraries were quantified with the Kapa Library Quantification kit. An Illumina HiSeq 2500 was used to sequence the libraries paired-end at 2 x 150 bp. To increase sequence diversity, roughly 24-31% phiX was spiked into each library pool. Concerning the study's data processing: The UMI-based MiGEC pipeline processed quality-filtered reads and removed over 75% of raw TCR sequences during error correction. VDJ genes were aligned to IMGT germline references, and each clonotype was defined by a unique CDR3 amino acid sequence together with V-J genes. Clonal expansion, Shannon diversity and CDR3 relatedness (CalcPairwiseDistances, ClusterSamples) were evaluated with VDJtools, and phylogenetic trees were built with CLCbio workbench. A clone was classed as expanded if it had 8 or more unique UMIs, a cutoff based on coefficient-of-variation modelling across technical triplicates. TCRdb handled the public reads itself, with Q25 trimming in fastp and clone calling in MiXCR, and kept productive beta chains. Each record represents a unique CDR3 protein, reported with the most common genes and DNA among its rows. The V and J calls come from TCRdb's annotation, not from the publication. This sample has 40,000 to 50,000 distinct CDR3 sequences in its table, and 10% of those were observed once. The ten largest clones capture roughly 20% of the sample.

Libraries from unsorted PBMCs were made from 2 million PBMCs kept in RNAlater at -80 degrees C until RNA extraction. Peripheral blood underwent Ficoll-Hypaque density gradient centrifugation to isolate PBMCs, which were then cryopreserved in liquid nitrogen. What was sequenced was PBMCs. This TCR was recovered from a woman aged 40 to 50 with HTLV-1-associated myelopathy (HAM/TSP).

The DNA sequence is given as TGCGCCAGCAGCCCCGACTACTCTGGAAACACCATATATTTT. This gives the protein CASSPDYSGNTIYF. The receptor chain draws on TRBV5-1 and TRBJ1-3, with no confident D gene call. CDR1 is given as SGHRS and CDR2 as YFSETQ, both from the germline V gene. V is cut by 4 bases and J by 0 bases, and the space between the germline ends is 8 bases. Spanning cysteine to phenylalanine, the CDR3 consists of 14 amino acids. The DNA shown is the 42-base CDR3, in frame from base 1.